These T cell receptor beta chains were read from a single sample in a study of blood T cells in healthy people across ages. TCRdb re-called the 5' RACE reads with MiXCR, one entry per CDR3 protein. The sample contains hundreds of thousands of distinct CDR3 sequences, about 32% of which appear only once. Sequencing was done on a sample of blood. The receptors shown here come from a woman older than 75 in good health. The CDR3 runs from the conserved cysteine through the conserved F or W. Each record gives: D gene, V gene, clone size, J gene, CDR3 protein, CDR3 DNA. D genes are given only for firm matches. The size field is filled for only some rows; it gives once, few, many or a size class.

TRBD1	TRBV12-3/TRBV12-4	few	TRBJ1-1	CASSQTGGGAFF	TGTGCCAGCAGCCAGACAGGGGGGGGAGCTTTCTTT
NA	TRBV12-3/TRBV12-4	many	TRBJ1-5	CASSFDSYNQPQHF	TGTGCCAGCAGCTTCGACAGCTACAATCAGCCCCAGCATTTT
NA	TRBV3-1	many	TRBJ2-3	CASKYGDTQYF	TGTGCCAGCAAATACGGAGATACGCAGTATTTT
NA	TRBV9	many	TRBJ1-2	CASAGLGYGYTF	TGTGCCAGCGCGGGACTTGGCTATGGCTACACCTTC
NA	TRBV10-3	many	TRBJ2-3	CAISDRGSTDTQYF	TGTGCCATCAGTGACCGGGGGAGCACAGATACGCAGTATTTT
NA	TRBV7-2	NA	TRBJ2-7	CASSPIRGTYEQYF	TGTGCCAGCAGCCCCATCCGGGGGACGTACGAGCAGTACTTC
NA	TRBV7-2	NA	TRBJ2-1	CASSQEGGAYNEQFF	TGTGCCAGCAGCCAGGAGGGGGGGGCCTACAATGAGCAGTTCTTC
NA	TRBV2	few	TRBJ2-5	CASSEIQGNGETQYF	TGTGCCAGCAGTGAAATTCAGGGGAATGGAGAGACCCAGTACTTC
NA	TRBV24-1	many	TRBJ2-5	CATSDLGGETQYF	TGTGCCACCAGTGATTTGGGAGGAGAGACCCAGTACTTC
NA	TRBV30	NA	TRBJ1-2	CAWRRRGNYGYTF	TGTGCCTGGAGGCGCAGGGGCAACTATGGCTACACCTTC
NA	TRBV20-1	many	TRBJ2-1	CSATSGGTEQFF	TGCAGTGCTACTAGTGGGGGTACGGAGCAGTTCTTC
NA	TRBV7-2	NA	TRBJ1-4	CAGSPGAATNEKLFF	TGTGCCGGCAGCCCGGGGGCGGCAACTAATGAAAAACTGTTTTTT
NA	TRBV20-1	NA	TRBJ1-2	CSAIPRVGGNYGYTF	TGCAGTGCTATTCCCCGTGTAGGGGGAAACTATGGCTACACCTTC
TRBD2	TRBV24-1	NA	TRBJ2-5	CATSDFGGGGEQYF	TGTGCCACCAGTGATTTTGGCGGGGGGGGTGAGCAGTACTTC
NA	TRBV2	many	TRBJ2-1	CASSGEVVWGNEQFF	TGTGCCAGCAGTGGGGAAGTGGTCTGGGGCAATGAGCAGTTCTTC
NA	TRBV6-5	NA	TRBJ1-5	CASKRQDNQPQHF	TGTGCCAGCAAAAGACAGGACAATCAGCCCCAGCATTTT
NA	TRBV7-9	few	TRBJ1-1	CASSPVGALNTEAFF	TGTGCCAGCAGCCCGGTGGGGGCGTTGAACACTGAAGCTTTCTTT
NA	TRBV20-1	many	TRBJ2-7	CSAGRKPLYEQYF	TGCAGTGCAGGAAGGAAACCCCTATACGAGCAGTACTTC
NA	TRBV5-5	once	TRBJ2-7	CASSLEATGRHEQYF	TGTGCCAGCAGCTTGGAAGCGACGGGGCGCCACGAGCAGTACTTC
TRBD1	TRBV18	many	TRBJ2-1	CASSPRQGASNEQFF	TGTGCCAGCTCACCGAGACAGGGGGCGTCCAATGAGCAGTTCTTC
NA	TRBV21-1	NA	TRBJ2-7	CASSKDSRGEFYEQYF	TGTGCCAGCAGCAAGGACTCCAGGGGGGAATTCTACGAGCAGTACTTC
NA	TRBV19	NA	TRBJ1-4	CASSIDGGSNEKLFF	TGTGCCAGTAGTATCGACGGGGGATCTAATGAAAAACTGTTTTTT
NA	TRBV9	few	TRBJ1-5	CASSVLGEGNQPQHF	TGTGCCAGCAGCGTTTTGGGGGAAGGTAATCAGCCCCAGCATTTT
NA	TRBV20-1	NA	TRBJ2-1	CSARDLRNSYNEQFF	TGCAGTGCTAGAGATTTGCGGAACTCCTACAATGAGCAGTTCTTC
NA	TRBV7-8	few	TRBJ1-4	CASSHSTVRGNEKLFF	TGTGCCAGCAGCCACTCCACAGTGAGGGGAAATGAAAAACTGTTTTTT
NA	TRBV19	few	TRBJ1-2	CASRVRGGIHGYTF	TGTGCCAGTAGGGTACGAGGAGGGATACATGGCTACACCTTC
NA	TRBV29-1	many	TRBJ1-2	CSVDGLNYGYTF	TGCAGCGTTGATGGCCTGAACTATGGCTACACCTTC
NA	TRBV4-1	NA	TRBJ2-2	CASSQAMNTGELFF	TGCGCCAGCAGCCAAGCGATGAACACCGGGGAGCTGTTTTTT
TRBD1	TRBV18	few	TRBJ1-6	CASSPAGGNSPLHF	TGTGCCAGCTCACCTGCAGGGGGTAATTCACCCCTCCACTTT
NA	TRBV29-1	many	TRBJ2-7	CSVAGRGSYEQYF	TGCAGCGTTGCAGGCAGGGGTAGCTACGAGCAGTACTTC
NA	TRBV20-1	NA	TRBJ2-3	CSAPLPGLDTQYF	TGCAGTGCTCCCCTGCCGGGGTTAGATACGCAGTATTTT
TRBD2	TRBV7-2	many	TRBJ2-5	CASSLEPRLAGRGAETQYF	TGTGCCAGCAGCTTAGAGCCCCGGCTAGCGGGGAGGGGGGCAGAGACCCAGTACTTC
NA	TRBV24-1	many	TRBJ2-1	CATSDPGWRQNYNEQFF	TGTGCCACCAGTGATCCTGGGTGGAGACAGAATTACAATGAGCAGTTCTTC
NA	TRBV7-8	many	TRBJ2-3	CASSLEVTLSDTQYF	TGTGCCAGCAGCTTAGAGGTGACTCTCTCAGATACGCAGTATTTT
TRBD1	TRBV27	many	TRBJ1-2	CASSLSRQGVIFNYGYTF	TGTGCCAGCAGTTTATCCAGACAGGGTGTAATATTCAACTATGGCTACACCTTC
TRBD1	TRBV10-3	many	TRBJ2-7	CAISLTGSSYEQYF	TGTGCCATCAGTTTGACAGGGAGCTCCTACGAGCAGTACTTC
TRBD1	TRBV6-1	NA	TRBJ2-7	CASAGQDSYEQYF	TGTGCCAGCGCGGGACAGGACTCCTACGAGCAGTACTTC
NA	TRBV12-3/TRBV12-4	many	TRBJ2-6	CATGRSGANVLTF	TGTGCCACCGGTCGCTCTGGGGCCAACGTCCTGACTTTC
TRBD1	TRBV20-1	many	TRBJ2-5	CSASGQRGRHQETQYF	TGCAGTGCTTCGGGACAGAGAGGACGGCATCAAGAGACCCAGTACTTC
TRBD1	TRBV12-3/TRBV12-4	NA	TRBJ2-1	CASSLDRGPEQFF	TGTGCCAGCAGTTTAGACAGGGGACCCGAGCAGTTCTTC
NA	TRBV24-1	NA	TRBJ2-3	CATSRRSTDTQYF	TGTGCCACCAGTCGGCGTAGCACAGATACGCAGTATTTT
NA	TRBV6-1	many	TRBJ2-7	CASSDGLSEQYF	TGTGCCAGCAGTGACGGACTGTCCGAGCAGTACTTC
NA	TRBV6-5	NA	TRBJ2-1	CASSQTKYNEQFF	TGTGCCAGCAGTCAGACTAAATACAATGAGCAGTTCTTC
TRBD1	TRBV5-1	few	TRBJ1-4	CASSAEQGVGEKLFF	TGCGCCAGCAGCGCAGAACAGGGGGTAGGGGAAAAACTGTTTTTT
TRBD2	TRBV2	many	TRBJ2-1	CASSGAGGPNEQFF	TGTGCCAGCAGTGGGGCGGGGGGGCCAAATGAGCAGTTCTTC
NA	TRBV11-2	once	TRBJ2-3	CASSLLSTDTPYF	TGTGCCAGCAGCCTATTGTCCACAGATACGCCGTATTTT
NA	TRBV18	few	TRBJ1-1	CASSPESGTEAFF	TGTGCCAGCTCACCAGAATCCGGGACAGAAGCTTTCTTT
TRBD1	TRBV7-2	many	TRBJ2-1	CASSDTGTGIYNEQFF	TGTGCCAGCAGCGATACCGGGACAGGGATCTACAATGAGCAGTTCTTC
TRBD2	TRBV20-1	many	TRBJ2-1	CSASGGGASYNEQFF	TGCAGTGCCTCGGGGGGGGGCGCATCCTACAATGAGCAGTTCTTC